The 17 T cell receptor beta chains below all came from one sample that was sequenced in a study of T cells in women clearing cervical HPV infection. The assay was immunoSEQ multiplex PCR, and TCRdb's table has in-frame clones only and misses some. The table for this sample gives fewer than 35,000 clones. Sequences were obtained from blood buffy coat. The receptors were sampled from a woman aged 18 to 75 with a cervical HPV16 infection that either progressed to CIN3+ or cleared (not recorded which).

With respect to this clone: The read is 3 residues too short to cover the CDR3 end, so that end is filled in from the germline J gene. The chain recombines TRBV20-1 with TRBJ2-7; 8 bases agree with TRBD2. This CDR3 spans 17 amino acids. V lost 5 bases and J lost 5; bases outside the gene matches: 20. Per the germline V gene, CDR1 is DFQATT and CDR2 is SNEGSKA (reference sequence). Here the CDR3 reads CSAEKQGHGRARDEQYF. Incomplete CDR3 DNA: TGCAGTGCTGAAAAACAGGGTCACGGGAGGGCACGCGACGAG.

To note about this clone: The read falls 3 residues short of the CDR3 end, and the missing part is taken from the germline J gene. The chain employs TRBV6-2 or TRBV6-3 and TRBJ2-3; D is unresolved. The CDR3 is made up of 14 amino acids. The germline gives CDR1 MNHEY, CDR2 SVGEGT. The CDR3 protein is CASSYSDLPAPQYF. The sequenced part of the CDR3 DNA is TGTGCCAGCAGTTACTCGGATCTGCCAGCGCCG.

In regard to this clone: The read gets to within 3 residues of the CDR3 end, and the germline J gene fills in the rest. This chain joins TRBV30 and TRBJ1-4; D call uncertain. Germline V gene data show CDR1 as GTSNPN and CDR2 as SVGIG (reference sequence). The CDR3 covers 11 residues. The V and J ends lost 2 bases and 7 bases respectively, with 5 bases between them. Incomplete CDR3 DNA: TGTGCCTGGAGTATCCGTGAAAAA. Translating gives CAWSIREK. The full CDR3 protein reads CAWSIREKLFF.

As to this clone: The CDR3 end is not reached by the read, which stops 3 residues before it; the germline J gene fills it in. The chain recombines TRBV5-1 with TRBJ2-3; D may be TRBD1 or TRBD2 (5 bases each). Germline V gene data show CDR1 as SGHRS and CDR2 as YFSETQ. The CDR3 loop spans 17 amino acids. V gave up 4 bases and J gave up 4 bases, with 22 bases separating them. This chain's CDR3 is CASSRGAPRTGPDTQYF. The DNA read from the CDR3 is TGCGCCAGCAGCCGAGGGGCCCCTAGGACCGGGCCAGATACG.

Notes on this clone: With the read ending 3 residues before the CDR3 end, the germline J gene is used to fill in that end. J is TRBJ2-2 and V is TRBV13; perhaps TRBD2 as D (7 bases). Trimming shortened V by 5 bases and J by 4 bases, and 17 bases separated the two germline ends. From germline, CDR1 is PRHDT and CDR2 FYEKMQ (reference sequence). The CDR3 covers 16 residues. The CDR3 spells CASSPKGGLGTGELFF. The DNA read from the CDR3 is TGTGCCAGCAGCCCGAAGGGGGGGCTCGGCACCGGGGAG.

Comments on this clone: The observed sequence ends 3 residues before the CDR3 terminus, with the missing tail filled in from the germline J gene. This chain uses TRBV5-1 with TRBJ1-4; D perhaps matches TRBD1 (6 bases). Germline V gene sequence: CDR1 SGHRS, CDR2 YFSETQ. The length of the CDR3 is 15 residues. The V end lost 0 bases, the J end lost 6 bases, and 12 bases lay between the germline ends. CDR3 sequence reads: CASSLGQGHDEKLFF. The CDR3 DNA, read in part, is TGCGCCAGCAGCTTGGGGCAGGGACACGATGAAAAA. Combining the CDR3 with reference TRBV5-1 and TRBJ1-4 gives the whole variable domain KAGVTQTPRYLIKTRGQQVTLSCSPISGHRSVSWYQQTPGQGLQFLFEYFSETQRNKGNFPGRFSGRQFSNSRSEMNVSTLELGDSALYLCASSLGQGHDEKLFFGSGTQLSVL.

The sequenced part of the CDR3 DNA is TGTGCCTGGAGGGACACTGGGGCCAACGTC. Its protein product is CAWRDTGANV. The full CDR3 is CAWRDTGANVLTF. The chain has TRBV30 and TRBJ2-6; possible D gene TRBD1, 5 bases. The CDR3 end lies 3 residues beyond the end of the read and is filled in from the germline J gene. Germline CDR1 GTSNPN, CDR2 SVGIG (reference sequence). The V end lost 3 bases, the J end lost 2 bases, and 5 bases lay between the germline ends. This CDR3 spans 13 amino acids. Variable domain in full (rest from reference TRBV30 and TRBJ2-6): SQTIHQWPATLVQPVGSPLSLECTVEGTSNPNLYWYRQAAGRGLQLLFYSVGIGQISSEVPQNLSASRPQDRQFILSSKKLLLSDSGFYLCAWRDTGANVLTFGAGSRLTVL.

About this clone: Coverage ceases 3 residues before the CDR3 finishes, and the germline J gene fills in the end. This chain links TRBV6-1 with TRBJ1-3; no definite D call. The germline V gene has CDR1 MNHNS and CDR2 SASEGT. V lost 4 bases to trimming and J lost 0 bases, with 13 bases between them. This CDR3 region has 16 residues. CDR3: CASSATPAFSGNTIYF. The CDR3 DNA, read in part, is TGTGCCAGCAGTGCAACCCCAGCGTTCTCTGGAAACACC.

With regard to this clone: The read terminates 3 residues ahead of where the CDR3 ends, so the germline J gene completes it. This chain joins TRBV5-1 and TRBJ2-5; the D is unclear. CDR1 SGHRS and CDR2 YFSETQ come from the germline V gene. V dropped 0 bases and J dropped 1 base, with 4 bases sitting between them. The CDR3 contains 13 residues. CDR3 residues: CASSLVGQETQYF. The covered CDR3 bases are TGCGCCAGCAGCTTGGTCGGCCAAGAGACC. Combining the CDR3 with reference TRBV5-1 and TRBJ2-5 gives the whole variable domain KAGVTQTPRYLIKTRGQQVTLSCSPISGHRSVSWYQQTPGQGLQFLFEYFSETQRNKGNFPGRFSGRQFSNSRSEMNVSTLELGDSALYLCASSLVGQETQYFGPGTRLLVL.

Concerning this clone: The CDR3 is cut off 3 residues early in the read; its end comes from the germline J gene. The chain links TRBV20-1 to TRBJ2-4; 11 nucleotides match TRBD2. The V gene end was trimmed by 6 bases and the J gene end by 3 bases; junction bases not matched to a gene: 10. Per germline, CDR1 DFQATT and CDR2 SNEGSKA (reference sequence). The CDR3 is made up of 16 amino acids. CDR3 sequence: CSASKLAGANKNIQYF. Partial CDR3 DNA: TGCAGTGCGAGCAAACTAGCGGGGGCCAACAAAAACATT.

On this clone: The observed sequence ends 3 residues before the CDR3 terminus, with the missing tail filled in from the germline J gene. The gene calls are TRBV10-1 and TRBJ2-5; possibly TRBD2 for D (5 bases). The germline V and J ends were trimmed by 5 bases and 7 bases, with 14 bases remaining between them. This CDR3 is 13 amino acids long. CDR1 is WNHNN and CDR2 is SYGVQD in the germline V gene (reference sequence). CDR3 DNA, as far as it was read: TGCGCCAGCAGTAACGTCGCAGAGGGGACC. Translated: CASSNVAEGT. The whole CDR3 sequence reads CASSNVAEGTQYF.

Details on this clone: With the read ending 3 residues before the CDR3 end, the germline J gene is used to fill in that end. This chain links TRBV20-1 with TRBJ1-6, with no clear D. The CDR3 is 14 amino acids. V lost 0 bases and J lost 9, with 12 bases in between. Germline V gene sequence: CDR1 DFQATT, CDR2 SNEGSKA (reference sequence). CDR3 region: CSARDRVSGSPLHF. Partial CDR3 DNA: TGCAGTGCTAGAGATAGGGTGAGCGGTTCACCC.

Comments on this clone: The observed sequence ends 3 residues before the CDR3 terminus, with the missing tail filled in from the germline J gene. V gene TRBV30 combines with J gene TRBJ1-5, with a tentative D call TRBD1 (6 bases). The V end was cut by 1 base, the J end by 7 bases, with 11 bases between. The CDR3 is made up of 13 amino acids. Germline CDR1 is GTSNPN and CDR2 is SVGIG (reference sequence). The CDR3 is CAWSGTGSQPQHF. The sequenced CDR3 bases are TGTGCCTGGAGTGGCACAGGGAGCCAGCCC.

Note on this clone: The observed sequence ends 3 residues before the CDR3 terminus, with the missing tail filled in from the germline J gene. This chain connects TRBV5-1 to TRBJ2-7; 8 nucleotides align to TRBD2. J lost 5 bases, V lost 0 bases, and 10 bases had no gene match. Germline V gene data show CDR1 as SGHRS and CDR2 as YFSETQ. This CDR3 comprises 16 residues. CDR3 residues: CASSLGGLVVANEQYF. CDR3 DNA, as far as it was read: TGCGCCAGCAGCTTGGGGGGACTAGTTGTAGCGAACGAG.

Worth noting for this clone: The read terminates 3 residues before the CDR3 end, so the remaining end is supplied by the germline J gene. V gene TRBV18 combines with J gene TRBJ1-1; the D gene is possibly TRBD1 (6 bases). The CDR3 has 17 amino acids. The germline V gene encodes CDR1 KGHSH and CDR2 LQKENI. V gave up 5 bases and J gave up 1 base, with 20 bases separating them. The CDR3 protein is CASSRQQGHRENTEAFF. CDR3 bases read: TGTGCCAGCTCAAGGCAGCAAGGGCACAGGGAGAACACTGAA. The variable domain in full, with the rest retrieved from reference TRBV18 and TRBJ1-1, is NAGVMQNPRHLVRRRGQEARLRCSPMKGHSHVYWYRQLPEEGLKFMVYLQKENIIDESGMPKERFSAEFPKEGPSILRIQQVVRGDSAAYFCASSRQQGHRENTEAFFGQGTRLTVV.

About this clone: The sequence runs out 3 residues before the end of the CDR3; the remainder is reconstructed from the germline J gene. This chain uses TRBV20-1 with TRBJ2-7; no clear D. Trimming took 0 bases from V and 0 from J, leaving 18 bases between them. The CDR3 is made up of 17 amino acids. The germline V gene encodes CDR1 DFQATT and CDR2 SNEGSKA (reference sequence). CDR3 sequence reads: CSARDPFAVRSSYEQYF. CDR3 bases read: TGCAGTGCTAGAGACCCCTTTGCGGTCCGGAGCTCCTACGAG.

As regards this clone: The CDR3 goes on 3 residues after the read ends, and that part is filled in from the germline J gene. The chain joins TRBV2 to TRBJ2-2; 8 positions match TRBD2. CDR3 length equals 14 residues. The germline V gene encodes CDR1 SNHLY and CDR2 FYNNEI. The V gene end was trimmed by 6 bases and the J gene end by 3 bases; junction bases not matched to a gene: 3. The CDR3 bases that were read are TGTGCCAGCAGGCGGACTAGCTACACCGGGGAG. It encodes CASRRTSYTGE. The full CDR3 sequence reads CASRRTSYTGELFF. The whole variable domain, filled in from reference TRBV2 and TRBJ2-2, reads EPEVTQTPSHQVTQMGQEVILRCVPISNHLYFYWYRQILGQKVEFLVSFYNNEISEKSEIFDDQFSVERPDGSNFTLKIRSTKLEDSAMYFCASRRTSYTGELFFGEGSRLTVL.